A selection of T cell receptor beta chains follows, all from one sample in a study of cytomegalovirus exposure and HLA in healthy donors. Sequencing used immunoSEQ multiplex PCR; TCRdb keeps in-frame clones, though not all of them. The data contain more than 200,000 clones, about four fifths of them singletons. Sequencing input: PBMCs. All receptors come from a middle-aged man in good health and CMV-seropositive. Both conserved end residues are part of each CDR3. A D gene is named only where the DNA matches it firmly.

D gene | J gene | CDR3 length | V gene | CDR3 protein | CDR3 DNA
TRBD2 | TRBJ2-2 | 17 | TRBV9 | CASSASGLAGVEGELFF | TGTGCCAGCAGCGCCTCCGGACTAGCGGGAGTGGAAGGGGAGCTGTTTTTT
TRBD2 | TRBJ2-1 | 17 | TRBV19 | CASSIEFGGRARNEQFF | TGTGCCAGTAGTATAGAGTTCGGCGGGAGGGCGAGGAATGAGCAGTTCTTC
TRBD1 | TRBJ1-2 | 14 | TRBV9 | CASSLTTGSYGYTF | TGTGCCAGCAGCCTCACGACAGGGAGCTATGGCTACACCTTC
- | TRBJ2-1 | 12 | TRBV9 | CASGAGLNEQFF | TGTGCCAGCGGGGCCGGGCTTAATGAGCAGTTCTTC
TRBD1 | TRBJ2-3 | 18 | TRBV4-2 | CASSQRDRGQHYTDTQYF | TGTGCCAGCAGCCAAAGGGACAGGGGCCAACATTACACAGATACGCAGTATTTT
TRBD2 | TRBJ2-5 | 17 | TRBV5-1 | CASSFGLAGGPGETQYF | TGCGCCAGCAGCTTTGGACTAGCGGGAGGGCCGGGGGAGACCCAGTACTTC
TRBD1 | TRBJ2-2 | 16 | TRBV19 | CASSILDRVNTGELFF | TGTGCCAGTAGTATCCTGGACAGGGTGAACACCGGGGAGCTGTTTTTT
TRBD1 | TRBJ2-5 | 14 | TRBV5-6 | CASSFPDREETQYF | TGTGCCAGCAGCTTCCCGGACAGGGAAGAGACCCAGTACTTC
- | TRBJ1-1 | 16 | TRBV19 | CASREATWRNGTEAFF | TGTGCCAGTAGAGAGGCAACCTGGCGGAACGGAACTGAAGCTTTCTTT
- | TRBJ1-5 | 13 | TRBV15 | CATSRGGYQPQHF | TGTGCCACCAGCAGAGGAGGGTATCAGCCCCAGCATTTT